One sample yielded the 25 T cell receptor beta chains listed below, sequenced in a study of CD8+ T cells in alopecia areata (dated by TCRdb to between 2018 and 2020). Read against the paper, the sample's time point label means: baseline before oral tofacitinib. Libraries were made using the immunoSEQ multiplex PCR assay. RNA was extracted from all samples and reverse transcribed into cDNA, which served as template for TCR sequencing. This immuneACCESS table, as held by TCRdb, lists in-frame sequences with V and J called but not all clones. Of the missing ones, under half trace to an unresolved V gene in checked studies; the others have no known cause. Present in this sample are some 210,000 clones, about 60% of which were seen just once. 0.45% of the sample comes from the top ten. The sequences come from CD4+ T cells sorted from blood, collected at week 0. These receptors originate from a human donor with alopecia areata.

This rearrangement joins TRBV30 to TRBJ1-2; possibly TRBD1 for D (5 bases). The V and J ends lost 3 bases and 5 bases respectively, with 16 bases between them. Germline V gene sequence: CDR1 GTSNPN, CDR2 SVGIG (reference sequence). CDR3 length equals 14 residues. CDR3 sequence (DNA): TGTGCCTGGAGCCCCGGACCAGGGCGGTATGGCTACACCTTC. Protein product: CAWSPGPGRYGYTF.

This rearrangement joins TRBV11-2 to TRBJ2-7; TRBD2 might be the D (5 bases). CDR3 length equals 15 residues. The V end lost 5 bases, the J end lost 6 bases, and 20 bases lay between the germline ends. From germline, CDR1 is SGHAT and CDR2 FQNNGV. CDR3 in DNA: TGTGCCAGCAGCCTACCGGGAACCTCTCTCAGCGAGCAGTACTTC. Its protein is CASSLPGTSLSEQYF. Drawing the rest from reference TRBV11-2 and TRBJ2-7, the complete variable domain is EAGVAQSPRYKIIEKRQSVAFWCNPISGHATLYWYQQILGQGPKLLIQFQNNGVVDDSQLPKDRFSAERLKGVDSTLKIQPAKLEDSAVYLCASSLPGTSLSEQYFGPGTRLTVT.

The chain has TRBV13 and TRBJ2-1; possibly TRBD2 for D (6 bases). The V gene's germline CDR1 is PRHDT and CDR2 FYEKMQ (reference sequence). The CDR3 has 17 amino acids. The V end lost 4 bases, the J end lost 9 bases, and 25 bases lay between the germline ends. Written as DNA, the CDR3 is TGTGCCAGCAGCTGGGCCGGCGGGACTGGGATACGGGGTGAGCAGTTCTTC. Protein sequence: CASSWAGGTGIRGEQFF.

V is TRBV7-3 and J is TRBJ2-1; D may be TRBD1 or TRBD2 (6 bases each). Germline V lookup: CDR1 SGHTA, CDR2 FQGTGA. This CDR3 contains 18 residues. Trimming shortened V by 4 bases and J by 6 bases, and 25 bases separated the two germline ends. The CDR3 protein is CASSSSGTLQTGSNEQFF. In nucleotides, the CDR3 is TGTGCCAGCAGCTCCTCCGGGACTCTACAAACAGGGTCCAATGAGCAGTTCTTC.

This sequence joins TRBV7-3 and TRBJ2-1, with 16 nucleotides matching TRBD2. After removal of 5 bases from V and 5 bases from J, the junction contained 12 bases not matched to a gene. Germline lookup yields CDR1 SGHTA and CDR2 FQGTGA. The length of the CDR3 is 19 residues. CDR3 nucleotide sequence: TGTGCCAGCAGCCCCGGGACTAGCGGGAGGGGGGGAGCCGACAATGAGCAGTTCTTC. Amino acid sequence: CASSPGTSGRGGADNEQFF.

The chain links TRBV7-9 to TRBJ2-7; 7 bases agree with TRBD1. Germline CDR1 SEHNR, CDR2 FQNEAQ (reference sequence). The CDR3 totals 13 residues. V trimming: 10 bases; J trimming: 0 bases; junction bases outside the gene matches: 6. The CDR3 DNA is TGTGCCACCTCGGGACAGATCTCCTACGAGCAGTACTTC. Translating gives CATSGQISYEQYF.

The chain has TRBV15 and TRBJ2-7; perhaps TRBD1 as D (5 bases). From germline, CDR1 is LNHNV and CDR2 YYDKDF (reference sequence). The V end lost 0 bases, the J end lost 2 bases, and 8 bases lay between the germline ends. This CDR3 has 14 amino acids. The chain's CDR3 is CATSRDRATYEQYF. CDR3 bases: TGTGCCACCAGCAGAGACAGGGCTACCTACGAGCAGTACTTC.

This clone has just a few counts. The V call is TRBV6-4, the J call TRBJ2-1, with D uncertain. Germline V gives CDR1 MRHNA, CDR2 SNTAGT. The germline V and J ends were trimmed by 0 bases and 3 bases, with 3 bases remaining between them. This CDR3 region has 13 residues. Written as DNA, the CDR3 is TGTGCCAGCAGTGACTCGGACTACAATGAGCAGTTCTTC. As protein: CASSDSDYNEQFF.

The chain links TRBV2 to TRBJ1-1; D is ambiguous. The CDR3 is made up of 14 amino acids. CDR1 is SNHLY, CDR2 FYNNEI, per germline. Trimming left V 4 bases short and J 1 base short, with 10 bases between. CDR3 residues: CASSVAGPNTEAFF. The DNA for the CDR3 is TGTGCCAGCAGTGTGGCAGGACCGAACACTGAAGCTTTCTTT.

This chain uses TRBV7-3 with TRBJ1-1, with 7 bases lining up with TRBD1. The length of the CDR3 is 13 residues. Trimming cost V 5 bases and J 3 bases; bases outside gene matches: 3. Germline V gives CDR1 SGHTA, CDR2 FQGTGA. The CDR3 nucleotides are TGTGCCAGCAGCGCCCAGGGGGACACTGAAGCTTTCTTT. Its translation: CASSAQGDTEAFF.

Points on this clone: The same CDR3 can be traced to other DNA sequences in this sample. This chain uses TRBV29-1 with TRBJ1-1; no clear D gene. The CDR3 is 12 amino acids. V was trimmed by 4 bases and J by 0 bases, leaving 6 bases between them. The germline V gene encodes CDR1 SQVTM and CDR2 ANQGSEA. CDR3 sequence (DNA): TGCAGCGTTGTGCATCTGAACACTGAAGCTTTCTTT. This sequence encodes CSVVHLNTEAFF.

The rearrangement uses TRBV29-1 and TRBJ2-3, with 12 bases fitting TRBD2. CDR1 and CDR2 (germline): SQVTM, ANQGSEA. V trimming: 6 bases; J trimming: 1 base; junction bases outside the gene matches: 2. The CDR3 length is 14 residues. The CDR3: CSVLAGGGTDTQYF. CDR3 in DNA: TGCAGCGTCCTAGCGGGGGGGGGCACAGATACGCAGTATTTT.

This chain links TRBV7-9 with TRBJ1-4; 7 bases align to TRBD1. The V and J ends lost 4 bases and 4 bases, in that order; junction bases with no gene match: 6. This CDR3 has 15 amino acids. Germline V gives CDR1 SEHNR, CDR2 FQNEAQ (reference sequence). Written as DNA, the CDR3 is TGTGCCAGCAGCTCCTCCGGGACAGTTAATGAAAAACTGTTTTTT. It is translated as CASSSSGTVNEKLFF.

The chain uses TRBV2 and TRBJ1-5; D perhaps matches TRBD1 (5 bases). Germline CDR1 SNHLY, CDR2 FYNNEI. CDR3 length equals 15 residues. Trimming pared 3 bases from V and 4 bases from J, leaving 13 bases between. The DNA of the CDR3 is TGTGCCAGCAGTGAGGGACGGGGCTTGAATCAGCCCCAGCATTTT. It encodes CASSEGRGLNQPQHF.

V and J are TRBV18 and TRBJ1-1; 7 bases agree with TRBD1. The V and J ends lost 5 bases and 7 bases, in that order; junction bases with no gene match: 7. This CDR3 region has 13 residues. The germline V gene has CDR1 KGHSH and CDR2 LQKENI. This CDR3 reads CASSARGAGEAFF. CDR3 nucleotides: TGTGCCAGCTCAGCCAGGGGGGCCGGTGAAGCTTTCTTT.

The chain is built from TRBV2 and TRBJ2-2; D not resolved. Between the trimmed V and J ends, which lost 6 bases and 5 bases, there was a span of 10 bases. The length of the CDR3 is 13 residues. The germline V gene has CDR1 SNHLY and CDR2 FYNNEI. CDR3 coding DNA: TGTGCCAGCAGGCCCACCAGAACCGGGGAGCTGTTTTTT. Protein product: CASRPTRTGELFF.

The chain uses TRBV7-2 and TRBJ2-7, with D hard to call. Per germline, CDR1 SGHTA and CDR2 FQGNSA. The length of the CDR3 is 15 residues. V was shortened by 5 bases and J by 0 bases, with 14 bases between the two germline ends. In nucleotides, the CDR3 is TGTGCCAGCAGCCAACAGCAGAGGAACTCCTACGAGCAGTACTTC. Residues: CASSQQQRNSYEQYF.

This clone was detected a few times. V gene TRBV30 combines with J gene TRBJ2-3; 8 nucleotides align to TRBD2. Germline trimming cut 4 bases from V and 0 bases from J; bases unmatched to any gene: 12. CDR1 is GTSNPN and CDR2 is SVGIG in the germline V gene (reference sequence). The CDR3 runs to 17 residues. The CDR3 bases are TGTGCCTGGACTCGGGTTCCGCGGGGGGAGAGCACAGATACGCAGTATTTT. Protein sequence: CAWTRVPRGESTDTQYF.

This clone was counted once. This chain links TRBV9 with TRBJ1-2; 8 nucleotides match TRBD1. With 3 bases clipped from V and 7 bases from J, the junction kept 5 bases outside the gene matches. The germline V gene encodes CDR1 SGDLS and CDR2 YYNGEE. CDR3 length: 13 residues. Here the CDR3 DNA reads TGTGCCAGCAGCGGCGGACAGGGCTCTGGCTACACCTTC. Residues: CASSGGQGSGYTF.

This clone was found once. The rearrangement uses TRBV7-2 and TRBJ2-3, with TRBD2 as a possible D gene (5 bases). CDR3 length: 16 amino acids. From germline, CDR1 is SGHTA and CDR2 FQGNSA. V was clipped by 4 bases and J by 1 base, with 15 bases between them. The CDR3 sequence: CASSSSLAVGTDTQYF. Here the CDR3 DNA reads TGTGCCAGCAGCTCATCCCTAGCTGTCGGCACAGATACGCAGTATTTT.

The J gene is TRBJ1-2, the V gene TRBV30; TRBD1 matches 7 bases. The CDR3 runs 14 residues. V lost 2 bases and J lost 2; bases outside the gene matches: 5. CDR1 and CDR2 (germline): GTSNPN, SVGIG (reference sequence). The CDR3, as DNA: TGTGCCTGGAGTTCCTACAGGGGCAACTATGGCTACACCTTC. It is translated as CAWSSYRGNYGYTF.

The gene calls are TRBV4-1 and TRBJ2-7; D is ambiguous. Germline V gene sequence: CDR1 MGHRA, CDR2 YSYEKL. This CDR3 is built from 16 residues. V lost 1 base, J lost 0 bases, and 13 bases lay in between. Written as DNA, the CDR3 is TGCGCCAGCAGCCAAGGAGCCAAAAGCGCCTCCTACGAGCAGTACTTC. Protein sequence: CASSQGAKSASYEQYF.

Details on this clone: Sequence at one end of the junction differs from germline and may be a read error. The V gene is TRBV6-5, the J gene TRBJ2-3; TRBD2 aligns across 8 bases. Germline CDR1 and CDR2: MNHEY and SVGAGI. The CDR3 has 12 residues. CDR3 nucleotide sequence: TGTGCCAGCAAGGAAATAGCGGGACCTCATCGTTTT. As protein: CASKEIAGPHRF.

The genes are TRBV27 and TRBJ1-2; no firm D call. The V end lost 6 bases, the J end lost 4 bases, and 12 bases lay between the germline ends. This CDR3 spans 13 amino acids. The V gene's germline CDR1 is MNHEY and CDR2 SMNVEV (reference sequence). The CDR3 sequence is CASSRESSYGYTF. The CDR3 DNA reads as TGTGCCAGCAGCCGAGAATCCAGCTATGGCTACACCTTC.

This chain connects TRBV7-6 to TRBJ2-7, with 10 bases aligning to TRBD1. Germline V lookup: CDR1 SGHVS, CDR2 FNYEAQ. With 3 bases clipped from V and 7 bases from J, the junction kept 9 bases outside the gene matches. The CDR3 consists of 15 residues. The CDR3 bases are TGTGCCAGCAGCTTGCGACAGGGGGCAGGTGATGAGCAGTACTTC. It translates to CASSLRQGAGDEQYF.